Presented here are 28 T cell receptor beta chains from one specimen sequenced in a study of shared clonotypes between healthy human individuals. Assay: immunoSEQ multiplex PCR; the TCRdb copy retains only in-frame clones and omits some. The profile shows 2 million to 2.5 million clones, just over 90% of them singletons. The sequenced sample consisted of naive CD4+ T cells from PBMCs. Subset denoted: CD45RA+ positively selected. These receptors came from a man aged 18 to 29 in good health. Some clones in this sample may be carry-over from other donors' samples.

V usage is TRBV6-5 and J usage is TRBJ2-3, with TRBD2 identical over 8 bases. CDR1 and CDR2 (germline): MNHEY, SVGAGI. The CDR3 has 16 residues. After removal of 2 bases from V and 4 bases from J, the junction contained 8 bases not matched to a gene. The CDR3: CASSYTRLATSDTQYF. In nucleotides, the CDR3 is TGTGCCAGCAGTTACACCAGACTAGCGACATCAGATACGCAGTATTTT.

The CDR3: CASRRQWTQETQYF. The CDR3 coding sequence is TGTGCCAGCCGGCGCCAGTGGACCCAAGAGACCCAGTACTTC. V is TRBV6-5 and J is TRBJ2-5; unclear D gene. The V gene lost 8 bases and the J gene lost 1 base, with 14 bases spanning the gap. Germline values: CDR1 MNHEY, CDR2 SVGAGI. The CDR3 has 14 amino acids.

This chain uses TRBV30 with TRBJ2-7, with D possibly being TRBD2 (5 bases). This CDR3 comprises 14 residues. With 3 bases removed from V and 0 bases from J, the gap between germline ends came to 12 bases. CDR1 and CDR2 (germline): GTSNPN, SVGIG (reference sequence). The CDR3 DNA sequence: TGTGCCTGGAGCGCCCGACGGGACTCCTACGAGCAGTACTTC. Translating it yields CAWSARRDSYEQYF.

The chain employs TRBV30 and TRBJ2-2; no reliable D call. This CDR3 spans 12 amino acids. The V end lost 3 bases, the J end lost 7 bases, and 9 bases lay between the germline ends. Germline CDR1 is GTSNPN and CDR2 is SVGIG (reference sequence). The CDR3 nucleotides read TGTGCCTGGAGGCGTTACAGCGGGGAGCTGTTTTTT. It encodes CAWRRYSGELFF.

V gene TRBV27 combines with J gene TRBJ2-2; D unclear. This CDR3 has 16 amino acids. CDR1 and CDR2 from the germline V gene are MNHEY and SMNVEV (reference sequence). V was cut by 3 bases and J by 0 bases, with 11 bases left in between. For the CDR3, the DNA is TGTGCCAGCAGTTTCAGTGTACGGCCGAACACCGGGGAGCTGTTTTTT. It translates to CASSFSVRPNTGELFF.

Points on this clone: This sequence may be a read error, since a much larger clone differs from it by one base. The chain combines TRBV7-8 with TRBJ1-1; D is possibly TRBD1 (5 bases). V was trimmed by 5 bases and J by 1 base, leaving 8 bases between them. The CDR3 is 13 amino acids. The germline V gene encodes CDR1 SGHVS and CDR2 FQNEAQ. This CDR3 reads CASSQQENTEAFF. CDR3 bases: TGTGCCAGCAGCCAACAGGAGAACACTGAAGCTTTCTTT.

Worth noting for this clone: Additional DNA sequences in this sample encode the identical CDR3. The genes are TRBV7-2 and TRBJ1-3; D remains unclear. V lost 3 bases, J lost 0 bases, and 9 bases lay in between. The CDR3 is made up of 15 amino acids. Looked up from germline, CDR1 is SGHTA and CDR2 is FQGNSA. In DNA, the CDR3 is TGTGCCAGCAGCTTGTCAGCAGGCTCTGGAAACACCATATATTTT. Its translation is CASSLSAGSGNTIYF.

This sequence joins TRBV7-9 and TRBJ2-7; D may be TRBD1 (5 bases). Between the trimmed V and J ends, which lost 2 bases and 3 bases, there was a span of 11 bases. CDR3 size: 14 residues. Germline V lookup: CDR1 SEHNR, CDR2 FQNEAQ (reference sequence). CDR3 in DNA: TGTGCCAGCAGCTTAAATCAGGGCAACTACGAGCAGTACTTC. Translating gives CASSLNQGNYEQYF. Full variable domain (missing parts from reference TRBV7-9 and TRBJ2-7): DTGVSQNPRHKITKRGQNVTFRCDPISEHNRLYWYRQTLGQGPEFLTYFQNEAQLEKSRLLSDRFSAERPKGSFSTLEIQRTEQGDSAMYLCASSLNQGNYEQYFGPGTRLTVT.

This clone was counted a single time. The genes are TRBV14 and TRBJ2-7; TRBD2 agrees at 13 bases. Germline V gene data show CDR1 as SGHDN and CDR2 as FVKESK. Trimming took 5 bases from V and 7 from J; bases not matched to a gene: 8. This CDR3 is 15 amino acids long. The CDR3 here is CASSGRLAGGSEQYF. CDR3 DNA: TGTGCCAGCAGCGGACGACTAGCGGGAGGTTCAGAGCAGTACTTC.

This chain uses TRBV2 with TRBJ2-7; 9 positions agree with TRBD2. The CDR3 is made up of 16 amino acids. Per the germline V gene, CDR1 is SNHLY and CDR2 is FYNNEI. After removal of 7 bases from V and 6 bases from J, the junction contained 16 bases not matched to a gene. This CDR3 is CASIRGREGLLGEQYF. The CDR3 nucleotides are TGTGCCAGCATCCGAGGGCGGGAGGGACTTCTGGGCGAGCAGTACTTC.

The CDR3 DNA sequence: TGTGCCAGCAGCCGGGGAGGCACCGGGGAGCTGTTTTTT. Translating gives CASSRGGTGELFF. V usage is TRBV28 and J usage is TRBJ2-2; D is perhaps TRBD2 (6 bases). Germline V gene lookup returns CDR1 MDHEN and CDR2 SYDVKM. Deletions cut 6 bases from V and 4 bases from J, with 9 bases between. The CDR3 loop spans 13 amino acids.

This clone has just a few counts. The chain employs TRBV4-2 and TRBJ1-1; 9 bases match TRBD1. V lost 0 bases and J lost 7; bases outside the gene matches: 0. The germline CDR1 and CDR2 sequences are LGHNA and YNFKEQ. There are 13 residues in the CDR3. The CDR3 is CASSQEDRGEAFF. The CDR3 nucleotides read TGTGCCAGCAGCCAAGAGGACAGGGGTGAAGCTTTCTTT.

The chain employs TRBV19 and TRBJ1-1, with D unclear. The length of the CDR3 is 15 residues. The germline CDR1 and CDR2 sequences are LNHDA and SQIVND (reference sequence). Trimming shortened V by 1 base and J by 4 bases, and 13 bases separated the two germline ends. CDR3 residues: CASSIVSGVRTEAFF. The CDR3, as DNA: TGTGCCAGTAGTATAGTTTCAGGAGTTCGCACTGAAGCTTTCTTT.

The rearrangement links TRBV4-1 to TRBJ2-7, with a possible D match to TRBD1 (6 bases). Germline values: CDR1 MGHRA, CDR2 YSYEKL. This CDR3 has 16 amino acids. The V and J ends lost 1 base and 4 bases respectively, with 17 bases between them. The CDR3: CASSQGPGALEYEQYF. The DNA of the CDR3 is TGCGCCAGCAGCCAAGGGCCAGGGGCGCTCGAGTACGAGCAGTACTTC.

The genes are TRBV6-1 and TRBJ1-1; D call uncertain. This CDR3 is 15 amino acids long. Germline CDR1 reads MNHNS; CDR2 reads SASEGT. Trimming shortened V by 0 bases and J by 4 bases, and 12 bases separated the two germline ends. The CDR3 nucleotides are TGTGCCAGCAGTGAAGCCCCCACTGGGCGCACTGAAGCTTTCTTT. It is translated as CASSEAPTGRTEAFF.

V gene TRBV9 combines with J gene TRBJ2-7; no clear D gene. Trimming took off 3 bases at V and 4 bases at J, with 11 bases between the two ends. Germline V gives CDR1 SGDLS, CDR2 YYNGEE. The CDR3 is made up of 13 amino acids. CDR3 loop: CASSGPRFYEQYF. CDR3 DNA sequence: TGTGCCAGCAGCGGTCCGCGTTTTTACGAGCAGTACTTC.

The sample holds one count of this clone. The rearrangement joins TRBV7-2 to TRBJ1-3; D is undetermined. The CDR3 loop spans 17 amino acids. CDR1 and CDR2 (germline): SGHTA, FQGNSA. V was pared by 1 base and J by 0 bases, with 13 bases between. The CDR3 DNA sequence: TGTACCAGCAGCTTAGAGGCCCAGCCCCACTCTGGAAACACCATATATTTT. It is translated as CTSSLEAQPHSGNTIYF.

The chain combines TRBV25-1 with TRBJ2-1; 7 bases fit TRBD1. J lost 5 bases, V lost 2 bases, and 3 bases had no gene match. This CDR3 contains 14 residues. The germline V gene has CDR1 MGHDK and CDR2 SYGVNS. The CDR3 spells CASSEAGTDNEQFF. In DNA form, the CDR3 reads TGTGCCAGCAGTGAAGCCGGGACAGACAATGAGCAGTTCTTC.

The chain has TRBV15 and TRBJ2-7; TRBD2 matches at 9 bases. CDR1 LNHNV and CDR2 YYDKDF come from the germline V gene (reference sequence). With V trimmed by 2 bases and J by 4 bases, 15 bases remained unmatched. The CDR3 totals 18 residues. In nucleotides, the CDR3 is TGTGCCACCAGCAGACTACGGATGGAACGCGGGAGGGTTTACGAGCAGTACTTC. As protein: CATSRLRMERGRVYEQYF.

This clone appeared a single time. The same CDR3 is also encoded by other DNA sequences in this sample. The chain uses TRBV9 and TRBJ2-3; 8 positions agree with TRBD2. The CDR3 totals 15 residues. The V gene's germline CDR1 is SGDLS and CDR2 YYNGEE. Trimming cost V 1 base and J 1 base; bases outside gene matches: 2. This chain's CDR3 is CASSVLAGGTDTQYF. The CDR3, as DNA: TGTGCCAGCAGCGTACTAGCGGGCGGCACAGATACGCAGTATTTT.

J is TRBJ1-2 and V is TRBV19, with no clear D. The CDR3 runs to 15 residues. Looked up from germline, CDR1 is LNHDA and CDR2 is SQIVND (reference sequence). The ends were cut back, 3 bases at V and 4 bases at J, with 15 bases in the middle. The CDR3 coding sequence is TGTGCCAGTAGTATGGGTTGGGGAACCCTCTATGGCTACACCTTC. Protein sequence: CASSMGWGTLYGYTF. The complete variable domain, with remaining parts taken from reference TRBV19 and TRBJ1-2, reads DGGITQSPKYLFRKEGQNVTLSCEQNLNHDAMYWYRQDPGQGLRLIYYSQIVNDFQKGDIAEGYSVSREKKESFPLTVTSAQKNPTAFYLCASSMGWGTLYGYTFGSGTRLTVV.

The chain is built from TRBV7-3 and TRBJ2-3; the D is unclear. Trimming cost V 5 bases and J 1 base, with 7 bases left between them. The CDR3 length is 13 residues. Germline-derived CDR1 and CDR2 are SGHTA and FQGTGA. Here the CDR3 DNA reads TGTGCCAGCAGCACCCCAGGCACAGATACGCAGTATTTT. Translation: CASSTPGTDTQYF.

About this clone: Additional DNA sequences in this sample encode the identical CDR3. The chain is built from TRBV7-2 and TRBJ2-7; TRBD2 might be the D (6 bases). Germline V CDR1 and CDR2: SGHTA, FQGNSA. V shed 4 bases and J shed 3 bases, with 10 bases lying between them. CDR3 length: 13 amino acids. The CDR3 loop reads CASSSRGSYEQYF. The CDR3, as DNA: TGTGCCAGCAGCTCCCGGGGGAGCTACGAGCAGTACTTC.

The V and J genes are TRBV28 and TRBJ2-1; D gene uncertain. Germline V gives CDR1 MDHEN, CDR2 SYDVKM. Trimming removed 5 bases at V and 7 bases at J, with 12 bases between. This CDR3 contains 13 residues. The CDR3 spells CASSQTSLNEQFF. The DNA for the CDR3 is TGTGCCAGCAGTCAAACCTCACTGAATGAGCAGTTCTTC.

This chain uses TRBV6-5 with TRBJ2-7, with a tentative D call TRBD2 (5 bases). The CDR3 spans 12 residues. Germline lookup yields CDR1 MNHEY and CDR2 SVGAGI. Trimming took off 10 bases at V and 0 bases at J, with 10 bases between the two ends. CDR3 amino acids: CATTGNSYEQYF. The CDR3 coding sequence is TGTGCCACCACGGGGAACTCCTACGAGCAGTACTTC.

This chain uses TRBV2 with TRBJ2-5; tentatively, D is TRBD1 or TRBD2 (5 bases each). The CDR3 spans 13 residues. Per germline, CDR1 SNHLY and CDR2 FYNNEI. Trimming pared 5 bases from V and 3 bases from J, leaving 10 bases between. The CDR3 loop is CASSNQGEETQYF. For the CDR3, the DNA is TGTGCCAGCAGTAATCAGGGAGAAGAGACCCAGTACTTC.

The chain couples TRBV9 to TRBJ1-1; 7 bases are a match to TRBD1. J gave up 4 bases and V 3 bases, and 6 bases lay outside the gene matches. CDR3 size: 14 residues. The germline V gene has CDR1 SGDLS and CDR2 YYNGEE. The CDR3 DNA is TGTGCCAGCAGCGAGAGATACAGGGGCACTGAAGCTTTCTTT. As protein: CASSERYRGTEAFF.

V usage is TRBV4-2 and J usage is TRBJ2-2; 7 nucleotides match TRBD2. V lost 1 base, J lost 2 bases, and 4 bases stayed unmatched. The CDR3 loop spans 16 amino acids. Germline V gene sequence: CDR1 LGHNA, CDR2 YNFKEQ. The CDR3 protein is CASSQVLADNTGELFF. CDR3 DNA sequence: TGTGCCAGCAGCCAAGTCCTAGCGGACAACACCGGGGAGCTGTTTTTT.